The clone carrying this T cell receptor (beta chain) occurred once. Its antigen is still unknown. Profiling relied on immunoSEQ multiplex PCR, and the TCRdb table lists in-frame clones only, not all of them. The sample carries under 150,000 clones, approximately 87% recorded once. The data derive from a study of cytomegalovirus exposure and HLA in healthy donors. Study-wide findings and caveats: Rarity held for most TCR sequences, but there were some public TCRs that occurred in many donors.

The V and J ends lost 5 bases and 0 bases respectively, with 7 bases between them. Germline CDR1 is SEHNR and CDR2 is FQNEAQ (reference sequence). The CDR3 contains 14 residues. Sequenced: PBMCs. The chain links TRBV7-9 to TRBJ1-4, with D maybe TRBD1 (6 bases). This TCR derives from a young man in good health and CMV-seronegative. DNA of the CDR3: TGTGCCAGCAGCCGGACAGCAACTAATGAAAAACTGTTTTTT. Amino acids: CASSRTATNEKLFF. Supplemented by reference TRBV7-9 and TRBJ1-4, the full variable domain reads DTGVSQNPRHKITKRGQNVTFRCDPISEHNRLYWYRQTLGQGPEFLTYFQNEAQLEKSRLLSDRFSAERPKGSFSTLEIQRTEQGDSAMYLCASSRTATNEKLFFGSGTQLSVL.